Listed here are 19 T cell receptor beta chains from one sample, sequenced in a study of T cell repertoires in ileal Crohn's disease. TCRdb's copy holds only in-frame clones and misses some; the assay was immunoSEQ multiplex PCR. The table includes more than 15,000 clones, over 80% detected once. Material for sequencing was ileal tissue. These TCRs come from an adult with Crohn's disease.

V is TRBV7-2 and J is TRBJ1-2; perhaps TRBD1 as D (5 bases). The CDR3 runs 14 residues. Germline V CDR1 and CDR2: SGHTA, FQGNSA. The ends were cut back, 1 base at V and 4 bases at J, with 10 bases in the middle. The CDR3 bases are TGTGCCAGCAGCTTAGGAGGGGAGGCCTATGGCTACACCTTC. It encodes CASSLGGEAYGYTF.

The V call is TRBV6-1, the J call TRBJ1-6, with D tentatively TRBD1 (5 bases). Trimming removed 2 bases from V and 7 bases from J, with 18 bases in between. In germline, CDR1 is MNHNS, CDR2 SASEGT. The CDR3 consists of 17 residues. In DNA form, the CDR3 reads TGTGCCAGCAGTGAAAGGAGGAGGGGTCCTTGGAATTCACCCCTCCACTTT. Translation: CASSERRRGPWNSPLHF.

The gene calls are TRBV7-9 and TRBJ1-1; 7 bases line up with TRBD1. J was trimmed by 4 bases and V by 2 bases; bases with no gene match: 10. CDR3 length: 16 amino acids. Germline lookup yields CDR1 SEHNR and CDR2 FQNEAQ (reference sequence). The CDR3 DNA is TGTGCCAGCAGCTTACCGTGGACAGGAAAGAGCACTGAAGCTTTCTTT. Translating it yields CASSLPWTGKSTEAFF.

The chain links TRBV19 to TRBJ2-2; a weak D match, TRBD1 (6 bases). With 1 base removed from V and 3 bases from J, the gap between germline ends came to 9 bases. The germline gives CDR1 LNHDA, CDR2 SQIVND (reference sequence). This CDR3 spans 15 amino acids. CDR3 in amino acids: CASSIGGGDTGELFF. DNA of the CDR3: TGTGCCAGTAGTATAGGAGGGGGAGACACCGGGGAGCTGTTTTTT. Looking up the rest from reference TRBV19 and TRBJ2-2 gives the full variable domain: DGGITQSPKYLFRKEGQNVTLSCEQNLNHDAMYWYRQDPGQGLRLIYYSQIVNDFQKGDIAEGYSVSREKKESFPLTVTSAQKNPTAFYLCASSIGGGDTGELFFGEGSRLTVL.

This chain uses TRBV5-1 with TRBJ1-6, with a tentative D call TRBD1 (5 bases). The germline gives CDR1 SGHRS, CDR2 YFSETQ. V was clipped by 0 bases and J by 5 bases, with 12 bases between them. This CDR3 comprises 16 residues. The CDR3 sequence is CASSLEGGGNNSPLHF. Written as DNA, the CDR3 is TGCGCCAGCAGCTTGGAGGGCGGGGGAAATAATTCACCCCTCCACTTT.

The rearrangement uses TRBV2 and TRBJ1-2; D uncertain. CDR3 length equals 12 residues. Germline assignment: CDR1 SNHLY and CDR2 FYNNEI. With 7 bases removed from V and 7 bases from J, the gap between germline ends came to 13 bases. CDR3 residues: CASKAGFAGYTF. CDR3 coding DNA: TGTGCCAGCAAGGCCGGGTTCGCTGGCTACACCTTC.

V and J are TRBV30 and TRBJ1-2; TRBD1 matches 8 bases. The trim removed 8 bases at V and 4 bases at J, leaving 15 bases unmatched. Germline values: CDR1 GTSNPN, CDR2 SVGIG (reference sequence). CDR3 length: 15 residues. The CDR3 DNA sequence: TGTGCCGGAAGACTCGGACAGGGACGGGGCTATGGCTACACCTTC. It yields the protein CAGRLGQGRGYGYTF. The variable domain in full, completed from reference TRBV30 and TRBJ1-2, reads SQTIHQWPATLVQPVGSPLSLECTVEGTSNPNLYWYRQAAGRGLQLLFYSVGIGQISSEVPQNLSASRPQDRQFILSSKKLLLSDSGFYLCAGRLGQGRGYGYTFGSGTRLTVV.

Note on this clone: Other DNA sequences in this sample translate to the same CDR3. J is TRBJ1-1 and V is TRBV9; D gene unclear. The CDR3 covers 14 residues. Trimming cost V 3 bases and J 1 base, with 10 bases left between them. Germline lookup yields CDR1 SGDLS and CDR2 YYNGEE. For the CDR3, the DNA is TGTGCCAGCAGCGCCCGCGGGCAGAACACTGAAGCTTTCTTT. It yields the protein CASSARGQNTEAFF.

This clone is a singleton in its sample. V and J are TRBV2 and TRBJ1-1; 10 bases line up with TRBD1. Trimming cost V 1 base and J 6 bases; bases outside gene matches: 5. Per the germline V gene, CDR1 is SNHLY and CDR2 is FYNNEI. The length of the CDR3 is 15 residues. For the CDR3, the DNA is TGTGCCAGCAGTGAAGAGGGACAGGGGATCGCTGAAGCTTTCTTT. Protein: CASSEEGQGIAEAFF.

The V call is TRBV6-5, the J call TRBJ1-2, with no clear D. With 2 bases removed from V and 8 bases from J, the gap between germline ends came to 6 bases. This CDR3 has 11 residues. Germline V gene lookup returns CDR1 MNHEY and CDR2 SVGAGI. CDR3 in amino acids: CASSYEGGYTF. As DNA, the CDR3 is TGTGCCAGCAGTTACGAGGGCGGCTACACCTTC.

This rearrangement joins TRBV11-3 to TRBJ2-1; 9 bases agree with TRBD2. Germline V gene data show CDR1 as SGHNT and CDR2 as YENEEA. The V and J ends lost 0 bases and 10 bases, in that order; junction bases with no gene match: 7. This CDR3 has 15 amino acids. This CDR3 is CASSLEGTSSWEQFF. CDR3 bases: TGTGCCAGCAGCTTAGAAGGGACTAGCTCGTGGGAGCAGTTCTTC.

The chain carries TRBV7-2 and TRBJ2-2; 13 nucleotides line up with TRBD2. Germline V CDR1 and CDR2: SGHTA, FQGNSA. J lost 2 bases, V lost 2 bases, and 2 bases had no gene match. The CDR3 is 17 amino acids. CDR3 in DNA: TGTGCCAGCAGCTTACGACTAGCGGGGGGAAACACCGGGGAGCTGTTTTTT. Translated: CASSLRLAGGNTGELFF.

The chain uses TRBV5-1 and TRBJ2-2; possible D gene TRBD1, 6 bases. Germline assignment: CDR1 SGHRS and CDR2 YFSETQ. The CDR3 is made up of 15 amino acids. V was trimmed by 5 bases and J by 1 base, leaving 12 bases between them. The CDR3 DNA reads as TGCGCCAGCAGGTCAGGACAGAGGAACACCGGGGAGCTGTTTTTT. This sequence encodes CASRSGQRNTGELFF.

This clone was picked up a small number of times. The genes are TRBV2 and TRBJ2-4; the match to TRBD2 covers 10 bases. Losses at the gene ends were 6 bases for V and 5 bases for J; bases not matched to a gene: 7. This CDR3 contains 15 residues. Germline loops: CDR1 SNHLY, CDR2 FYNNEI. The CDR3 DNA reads TGTGCCAGCAGGCCCGGGACTAGCGCCCAAAACATTCAGTACTTC. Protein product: CASRPGTSAQNIQYF.

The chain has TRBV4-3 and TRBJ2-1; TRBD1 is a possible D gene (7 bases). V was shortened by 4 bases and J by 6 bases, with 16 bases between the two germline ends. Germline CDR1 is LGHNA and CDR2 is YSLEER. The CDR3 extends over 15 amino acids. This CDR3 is CASSPRGQWGNEQFF. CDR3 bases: TGCGCCAGCAGCCCGCGGGGACAGTGGGGCAATGAGCAGTTCTTC.

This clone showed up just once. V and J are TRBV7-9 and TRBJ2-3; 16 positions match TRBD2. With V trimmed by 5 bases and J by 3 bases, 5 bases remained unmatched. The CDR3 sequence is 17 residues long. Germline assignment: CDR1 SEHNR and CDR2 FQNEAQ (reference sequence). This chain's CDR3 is CASSPGLAGGRTDTQYF. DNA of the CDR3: TGTGCCAGCAGCCCGGGACTAGCGGGGGGGCGGACAGATACGCAGTATTTT.

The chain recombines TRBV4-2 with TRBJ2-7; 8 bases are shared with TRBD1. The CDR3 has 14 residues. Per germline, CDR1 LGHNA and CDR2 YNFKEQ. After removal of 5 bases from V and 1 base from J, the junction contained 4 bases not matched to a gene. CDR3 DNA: TGTGCCAGCAGCACCCGACAGGGGTCCTACGAGCAGTACTTC. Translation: CASSTRQGSYEQYF.

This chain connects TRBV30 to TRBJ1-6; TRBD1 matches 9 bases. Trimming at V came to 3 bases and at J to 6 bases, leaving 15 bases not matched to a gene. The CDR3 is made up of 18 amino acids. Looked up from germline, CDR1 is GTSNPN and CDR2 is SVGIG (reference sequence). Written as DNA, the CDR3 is TGTGCCTGGAGACCTCCGGGACAGGGCCGTTCGGGTAATTCACCCCTCCACTTT. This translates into CAWRPPGQGRSGNSPLHF. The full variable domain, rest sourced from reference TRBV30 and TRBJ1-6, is SQTIHQWPATLVQPVGSPLSLECTVEGTSNPNLYWYRQAAGRGLQLLFYSVGIGQISSEVPQNLSASRPQDRQFILSSKKLLLSDSGFYLCAWRPPGQGRSGNSPLHFGNGTRLTVT.

CDR3 residues: CASSQGGTGSYEQYF. CDR3 nucleotides: TGTGCCAGCAGCCAAGGGGGGACAGGGTCCTACGAGCAGTACTTC. The chain carries TRBV4-2 and TRBJ2-7; 9 bases fit TRBD1. With 1 base clipped from V and 1 base from J, the junction kept 2 bases outside the gene matches. Germline CDR1 is LGHNA and CDR2 is YNFKEQ. The CDR3 is 15 amino acids.